The rows below give T cell receptor beta chains drawn from one sample of a study of T cells after yellow fever vaccination. MiXCR, run by TCRdb on the 5' RACE reads, gives a single entry per CDR3 protein. The sample carries about 53,000 distinct CDR3 sequences, around 5.4% recorded once. The specimen comprised PBMCs, either bulk or a sorted T-cell subset (CD4+, CD8+, memory, or dextramer-sorted; not recorded which), sampled on the day of the yellow fever booster vaccination. Receptors originate from a man aged 18 to 35 who received the YFV17D yellow fever vaccine. The CDR3 runs from the conserved cysteine through the conserved F or W. Each record gives: D gene, J gene, clone size, V gene, CDR3 DNA, CDR3 protein. The D gene is left open where the match is weak. Not all rows give a size; the values are once, few, many and, for expanded clones, a class.

.	TRBJ1-2	few	TRBV6-5	TGTGCCAGCAGTTACTCAGCGACCACTGGGAACTATGGCTACACCTTC	CASSYSATTGNYGYTF
.	TRBJ1-2	many	TRBV7-2	TGTGCCAGCAGCCGCCCGTATCTAGATTATGGCTACACCTTC	CASSRPYLDYGYTF
TRBD1	TRBJ1-5	few	TRBV3-1	TGTGCCAGCAGCCAAGGGGACAGGCTGTGGACCCAGCATTTT	CASSQGDRLWTQHF
.	TRBJ1-1	many	TRBV5-6	TGTGCCAGCAGCTTGGGGGGGAACACTGAAGCTTTCTTT	CASSLGGNTEAFF
.	TRBJ2-5	many	TRBV5-1	TGCGCCAGCAGCTTGGCGGGACTGTACCAAGAGACCCAGTACTTC	CASSLAGLYQETQYF
TRBD1	TRBJ1-1	.	TRBV4-1	TGCGCCAGCAGCCAACGACTACAGGGGAGGGACACTGAAGCTTTCTTT	CASSQRLQGRDTEAFF
.	TRBJ2-3	.	TRBV12-5	TGTGCTAGTGGTACAGGGACCCAACCAAGCACAGATACGCAGTATTTT	CASGTGTQPSTDTQYF
.	TRBJ1-6	few	TRBV7-9	TGTGCCAGCAGGGATGGCTCCGGAGGACCTAATTCACCCCTCCACTTT	CASRDGSGGPNSPLHF
.	TRBJ2-5	.	TRBV2	TGTGCCAGCAGGCAAGAGACCCAGTACTTC	CASRQETQYF
.	TRBJ1-1	few	TRBV29-1	TGCAGCGTTGAAGTCCCCTGGGAGATGAACACTGAAGCTTTCTTT	CSVEVPWEMNTEAFF
.	TRBJ2-2	many	TRBV30	TGTGCCTGGAGTCGAGGGGACACCGGGGAGCTGTTTTTT	CAWSRGDTGELFF
TRBD1	TRBJ2-7	many	TRBV7-6	TGTGCCAGCAGCTTACTGACAGGGGTAGGGGCCGAGCAGTACTTC	CASSLLTGVGAEQYF
.	TRBJ2-6	many	TRBV5-1	TGCGCCAGCCGCGCGGGGAACTCTGGGGCCAACGTCCTGACTTTC	CASRAGNSGANVLTF